The 9 T cell receptor beta chains reported below all come from one sample, sequenced in a study of T-cell memory formation after mild COVID-19 (dated by TCRdb to 2020 to 2023). The method was 5' RACE. These reads were obtained on an Illumina NovaSeq 6000. The public sequencing data were trimmed at Q25 with fastp and processed into clonotypes with MiXCR by TCRdb, which kept only in-frame beta chains. Rows matching on CDR3 protein sequence are summarized as one entry with the most common DNA and genes. Counted in this sample were about 270,000 distinct CDR3 sequences; roughly 16% of them appeared once. The top ten hold less than 30% of the sample. Sequencing used PBMCs or a T cell subset sorted from them (not recorded which). These receptors were taken from a man between 18 and 35 years old who had mild COVID-19 (a few samples of this study predate the infection). The sample titles of this study are shuffled in the database, so cell type and time point are left out; the donor was told from shared clones.

The chain recombines TRBV5-1 with TRBJ2-2; the D call may be TRBD1 or TRBD2 (5 bases each). The length of the CDR3 is 14 residues. The V gene's germline CDR1 is SGHRS and CDR2 YFSETQ. V was shortened by 1 base and J by 6 bases, with 10 bases between the two germline ends. The CDR3 DNA follows: TGCGCCAGCAGCTTGTTCGGGGCCGCCGGGGAGCTGTTTTTT. It yields the protein CASSLFGAAGELFF.

The chain employs TRBV4-2 and TRBJ2-7; no clear D. The germline V and J ends were trimmed by 0 bases and 0 bases, with 9 bases remaining between them. CDR3 length: 15 residues. From germline, CDR1 is LGHNA and CDR2 YNFKEQ. CDR3 sequence (DNA): TGTGCCAGCAGCCAAGATTTGGGCAGCTCCTACGAGCAGTACGTC. Its protein product is CASSQDLGSSYEQYV.

This clonotype was counted between two and nine times. This sequence joins TRBV11-2 and TRBJ1-2; TRBD1 aligns across 7 bases. The CDR3 totals 16 residues. V lost 2 bases and J lost 1; bases outside the gene matches: 7. Germline-derived CDR1 and CDR2 are SGHAT and FQNNGV. CDR3 nucleotides: TGTGCCAGCAGCTTAAAACCGGACAGGTTTAACTATGGCTACACCTTC. It encodes CASSLKPDRFNYGYTF.

This clonotype was observed a few times. This chain joins TRBV12-3 or TRBV12-4 and TRBJ1-1; D is unclear. CDR3 size: 19 residues. Trimming removed 3 bases from V and 0 bases from J, with 23 bases in between. As DNA, the CDR3 is TGTGCCAGCAGTTTCAGCGGCCGTCCTTCAGTATTCATGAACACTGAAGCTTTCTTT. Amino acids: CASSFSGRPSVFMNTEAFF.

The rearrangement links TRBV7-9 to TRBJ1-1, with D hard to call. V was pared by 2 bases and J by 0 bases, with 10 bases between. The length of the CDR3 is 15 residues. CDR1 SEHNR and CDR2 FQNEAQ come from the germline V gene (reference sequence). CDR3 protein: CASSLLSGLNTEAFF. Here the CDR3 DNA reads TGTGCCAGCAGCTTACTATCCGGTTTGAACACTGAAGCTTTCTTT.

The chain employs TRBV7-1 and TRBJ2-3; no clear D gene. TRBV7-1 is identified as an open reading frame with a role that is uncertain. The CDR3 consists of 12 residues. V gave up 3 bases and J gave up 8 bases, with 9 bases separating them. CDR3 nucleotide sequence: TGTGCCAGCAGCTCCCTGTACGCTACGCAGTATTTT. It encodes CASSSLYATQYF.

The rearrangement links TRBV10-3 to TRBJ1-4, with D maybe TRBD1 (6 bases). The CDR3 length is 14 residues. Germline V gives CDR1 ENHRY, CDR2 SYGVKD. The germline V and J ends were trimmed by 6 bases and 6 bases, with 14 bases remaining between them. The CDR3 region is CAIRRTDTDEKLFF. CDR3 DNA: TGTGCCATCAGGCGGACAGACACGGATGAAAAACTGTTTTTT.

The V and J genes are TRBV7-2 and TRBJ1-2; 7 positions match TRBD1. V lost 9 bases and J lost 4; bases outside the gene matches: 8. The CDR3 covers 13 residues. The germline V gene has CDR1 SGHTA and CDR2 FQGNSA. CDR3 protein: CASTTGIGYGYTF. Written as DNA, the CDR3 is TGTGCCAGTACGACAGGGATCGGCTATGGCTACACCTTC.

This clonotype was counted many times. The rearrangement links TRBV5-1 to TRBJ2-3; 9 nucleotides agree with TRBD1. The CDR3 spans 15 residues. The V and J ends lost 0 bases and 2 bases, in that order; junction bases with no gene match: 1. CDR1 is SGHRS, CDR2 YFSETQ, per germline. The CDR3 sequence is CASSLGDRDTDTQYF. CDR3 nucleotide sequence: TGCGCCAGCAGCTTGGGGGACAGGGACACAGATACGCAGTATTTT.